The 11 T cell receptor beta chains given below trace back to one sample, sequenced in a study of T cells in localized non-small cell lung cancer. The protocol was immunoSEQ multiplex PCR, while the TCRdb copy is restricted to in-frame clones and leaves out a portion. This table has about 54,000 clones, roughly four fifths appearing once. Sample: peripheral blood, taken before any cancer treatment. The receptors derive from a female donor at least 60 years old with stage II squamous cell lung carcinoma.

The J gene is TRBJ2-3, the V gene TRBV11-2; no clear D. The CDR3 consists of 15 residues. Germline assignment: CDR1 SGHAT and CDR2 FQNNGV. Deletions cut 2 bases from V and 1 base from J, with 10 bases between. Written as DNA, the CDR3 is TGTGCCAGCAGCTTACGTACACCCCGCACAGATACGCAGTATTTT. It codes for CASSLRTPRTDTQYF.

The V gene is TRBV5-5, the J gene TRBJ2-1; no clear D. The CDR3 is 15 amino acids. Trimming took 2 bases from V and 3 from J, leaving 12 bases between them. CDR1 is SGHKS and CDR2 is YYEKEE in the germline V gene (reference sequence). CDR3 DNA sequence: TGTGCCAGCAGCTTTGGGCGATCGTACTACAATGAGCAGTTCTTC. Protein: CASSFGRSYYNEQFF.

CDR3 residues: CASSARTGVGWDTEAFF. The CDR3 nucleotides are TGTGCCAGCAGCGCCCGGACAGGGGTAGGATGGGACACTGAAGCTTTCTTT. V usage is TRBV7-2 and J usage is TRBJ1-1; 9 bases match TRBD1. The germline V gene encodes CDR1 SGHTA and CDR2 FQGNSA. CDR3 size: 17 residues. V was pared by 5 bases and J by 3 bases, with 13 bases of the junction left unmatched.

This chain connects TRBV6-1 to TRBJ1-2; perhaps TRBD1 as D (5 bases). V was clipped by 6 bases and J by 6 bases, with 20 bases between them. Germline V gives CDR1 MNHNS, CDR2 SASEGT. CDR3 length: 15 amino acids. The CDR3 loop reads CASREPPGTLNGYTF. CDR3 nucleotide sequence: TGTGCCAGCAGAGAGCCCCCAGGGACGCTGAATGGCTACACCTTC.

This chain joins TRBV5-6 and TRBJ2-3; TRBD2 matches 8 bases. This CDR3 has 16 residues. Germline V gene sequence: CDR1 SGHDT, CDR2 YYEEEE. J gave up 6 bases and V 4 bases, and 13 bases lay outside the gene matches. CDR3 residues: CASSPTGGDFFDTQYF. The CDR3, as DNA: TGTGCCAGCAGCCCCACCGGGGGGGACTTTTTTGATACGCAGTATTTT. Filled out from reference TRBV5-6 and TRBJ2-3, the complete variable domain reads DAGVTQSPTHLIKTRGQQVTLRCSPKSGHDTVSWYQQALGQGPQFIFQYYEEEERQRGNFPDRFSGHQFPNYSSELNVNALLLGDSALYLCASSPTGGDFFDTQYFGPGTRLTVL.

The sample holds one count of this clone. The chain couples TRBV5-6 to TRBJ1-1, with D unclear. This CDR3 has 16 residues. The V and J ends lost 4 bases and 1 base respectively, with 17 bases between them. Germline V lookup: CDR1 SGHDT, CDR2 YYEEEE. CDR3 loop: CASSPRPGSGNTEAFF. The CDR3 nucleotides read TGTGCCAGCAGCCCTAGGCCGGGTAGCGGGAACACTGAAGCTTTCTTT.

The rearrangement links TRBV6-5 to TRBJ1-5; 10 nucleotides line up with TRBD1. Germline V gene lookup returns CDR1 MNHEY and CDR2 SVGAGI. J was trimmed by 2 bases and V by 6 bases; bases with no gene match: 4. This CDR3 is 15 amino acids long. The CDR3 region is CASSDGTGGNQPQHF. CDR3 nucleotides: TGTGCCAGCAGCGACGGGACAGGGGGCAATCAGCCCCAGCATTTT.

For the CDR3, the DNA is TGTGCCAGTAGGAGGACAGCTGCGAACACCGGGGAGCTGTTTTTT. This sequence encodes CASRRTAANTGELFF. This chain links TRBV19 with TRBJ2-2, with a possible D match to TRBD1 (6 bases). CDR1 is LNHDA and CDR2 is SQIVND in the germline V gene (reference sequence). The CDR3 runs to 15 residues. The V end lost 6 bases, the J end lost 0 bases, and 11 bases lay between the germline ends.

This clone was counted once. V and J are TRBV18 and TRBJ1-2, with a weak D call TRBD1 (5 bases). The CDR3 length is 13 residues. The germline V gene encodes CDR1 KGHSH and CDR2 LQKENI. Trimming took off 1 base at V and 6 bases at J, with 9 bases between the two ends. The CDR3: CASSPLPTDGYTF. Written as DNA, the CDR3 is TGTGCCAGCTCACCACTTCCGACAGATGGCTACACCTTC.

The chain links TRBV12-5 to TRBJ1-4, with 11 bases lining up with TRBD1. Trimming removed 6 bases from V and 6 bases from J; junction bases left unmatched: 9. The CDR3 length is 16 residues. CDR1 and CDR2 from the germline V gene are LGHNT and FRNRAP. CDR3 sequence (DNA): TGTGCTAGTGGATCCGGGACAGGGGGTTTGGATGAAAAACTGTTTTTT. Translation: CASGSGTGGLDEKLFF.

The chain recombines TRBV6-1 with TRBJ1-2; the D is unclear. Germline assignment: CDR1 MNHNS and CDR2 SASEGT. This CDR3 spans 15 amino acids. V gave up 5 bases and J gave up 0 bases, with 13 bases separating them. CDR3: CASSSRRQTNYGYTF. CDR3 sequence (DNA): TGTGCCAGCAGTTCAAGGCGGCAGACTAACTATGGCTACACCTTC.